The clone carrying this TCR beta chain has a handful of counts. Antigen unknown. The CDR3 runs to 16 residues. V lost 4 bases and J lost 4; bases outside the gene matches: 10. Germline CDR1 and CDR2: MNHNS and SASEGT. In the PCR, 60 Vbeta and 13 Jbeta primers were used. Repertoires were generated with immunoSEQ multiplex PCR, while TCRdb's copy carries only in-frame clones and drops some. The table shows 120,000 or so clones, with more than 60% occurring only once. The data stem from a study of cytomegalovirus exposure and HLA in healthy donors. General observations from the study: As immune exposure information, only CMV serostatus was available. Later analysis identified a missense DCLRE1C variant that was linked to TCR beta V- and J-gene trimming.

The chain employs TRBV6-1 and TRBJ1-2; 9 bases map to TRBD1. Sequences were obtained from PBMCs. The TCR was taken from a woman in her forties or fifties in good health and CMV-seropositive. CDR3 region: CASSAYGQGRTYGYTF. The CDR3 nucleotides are TGTGCCAGCAGTGCGTATGGACAGGGGAGGACCTATGGCTACACCTTC.